One T cell receptor (beta chain) is described in this entry. Antigen: not known. 5'RACE with constant-segment primers yielded barcoded, UMI-tagged TCR alpha and TCR beta cDNA libraries. TCRdb reprocessed the 5' RACE reads via MiXCR and lists one record per CDR3 protein. Of approximately 98,000 distinct CDR3 sequences in the sample, about a sixth were seen once. This record belongs to a study of T-cell memory formation after mild COVID-19. Study results and caveats: Mainly CM and EM harbored the contracting CD4+ clones; mainly EMRA harbored the CD8+ ones.

Per germline, CDR1 SGHTA and CDR2 FQGNSA. CDR3 length: 12 amino acids. Trimming removed 5 bases at V and 9 bases at J, with 11 bases between. The chain has TRBV7-2 and TRBJ2-1; no reliable D call. Input material: PBMCs or a T cell subset sorted from them (not recorded which). This TCR was sampled from a young man who had mild COVID-19 (a few samples of this study predate the infection). Cell type and time point are not known. The CDR3 DNA is TGTGCCAGCAGCCCACCCCCCGCTGAGCAGTTCTTC. Its protein is CASSPPPAEQFF.